The source of this TCR beta chain is a study of T cell responses to AZD1222 COVID-19 vaccine. Only in-frame clones appear in the TCRdb table, and some are missing; sequencing was by immunoSEQ multiplex PCR. The data show about 110,000 clones, with 75% to 95% seen just once and about 6.8% held by the top ten. V lost 4 bases to trimming and J lost 3 bases, with 13 bases between them. The CDR3 length is 14 residues. The germline V gene has CDR1 SGHTA and CDR2 FQGNSA. The sequence was collected from an adult who received the AZD1222 COVID-19 vaccine. J is TRBJ2-7 and V is TRBV7-2; D is perhaps TRBD2 (5 bases). The starting material was peripheral blood, obtained 28 days after the second AZD1222 dose. This CDR3 is CASSSRARDYEQYF. DNA for the CDR3: TGTGCCAGCAGCTCGAGGGCCCGGGACTACGAGCAGTACTTC.